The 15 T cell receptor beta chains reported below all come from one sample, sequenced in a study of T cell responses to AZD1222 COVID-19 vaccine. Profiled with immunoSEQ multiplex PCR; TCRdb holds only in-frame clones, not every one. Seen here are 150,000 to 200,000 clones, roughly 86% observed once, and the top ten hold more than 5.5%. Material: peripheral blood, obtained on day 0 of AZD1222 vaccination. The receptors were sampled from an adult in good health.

The DNA for the CDR3 is TGCGCCAGCAGCTTGGACAGAACCTATAATTCACCCCTCCACTTT. The encoded protein is CASSLDRTYNSPLHF. The chain joins TRBV5-1 to TRBJ1-6; the D is unclear. CDR3 size: 15 residues. Trimming took 0 bases from V and 2 from J, leaving 6 bases between them. CDR1 and CDR2 from the germline V gene are SGHRS and YFSETQ. The full variable domain, its missing parts supplied by reference TRBV5-1 and TRBJ1-6, is KAGVTQTPRYLIKTRGQQVTLSCSPISGHRSVSWYQQTPGQGLQFLFEYFSETQRNKGNFPGRFSGRQFSNSRSEMNVSTLELGDSALYLCASSLDRTYNSPLHFGNGTRLTVT.

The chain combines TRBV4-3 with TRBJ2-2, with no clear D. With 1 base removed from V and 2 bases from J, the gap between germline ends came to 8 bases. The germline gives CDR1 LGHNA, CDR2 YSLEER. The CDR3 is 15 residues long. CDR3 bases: TGCGCCAGCAGCCAAGCGCAACTCAACACCGGGGAGCTGTTTTTT. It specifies CASSQAQLNTGELFF.

CDR3 sequence (DNA): TGTGCCAGCAGTTTGTGGACAGGGGGCTCACCCCTCCACTTT. Translated: CASSLWTGGSPLHF. The rearrangement joins TRBV28 to TRBJ1-6; TRBD1 agrees at 11 bases. The V gene's germline CDR1 is MDHEN and CDR2 SYDVKM. This CDR3 is built from 14 residues. Trimming cost V 3 bases and J 10 bases; bases outside gene matches: 2. The full variable domain, completed using reference TRBV28 and TRBJ1-6, is DVKVTQSSRYLVKRTGEKVFLECVQDMDHENMFWYRQDPGLGLRLIYFSYDVKMKEKGDIPEGYSVSREKKERFSLILESASTNQTSMYLCASSLWTGGSPLHFGNGTRLTVT.

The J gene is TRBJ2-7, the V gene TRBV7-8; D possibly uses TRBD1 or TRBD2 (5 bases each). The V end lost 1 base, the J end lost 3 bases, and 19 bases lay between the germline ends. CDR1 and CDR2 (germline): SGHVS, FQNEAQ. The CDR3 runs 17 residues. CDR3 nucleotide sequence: TGTGCCAGCAGCTTAGTAGGGACCCAAACCACGTTCTACGAGCAGTACTTC. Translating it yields CASSLVGTQTTFYEQYF.

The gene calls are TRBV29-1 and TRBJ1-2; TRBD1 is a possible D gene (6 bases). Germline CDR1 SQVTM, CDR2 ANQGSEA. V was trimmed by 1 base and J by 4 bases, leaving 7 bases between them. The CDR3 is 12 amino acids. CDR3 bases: TGCAGCGTTGAAGGCAGGGGCTATGGCTACACCTTC. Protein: CSVEGRGYGYTF.

The CDR3 DNA sequence: TGTGCCAGCAGCCGACAAGGGGGCCCCTATGGCTACACCTTC. Translated, it gives CASSRQGGPYGYTF. The J gene is TRBJ1-2, the V gene TRBV14, with 7 bases matching TRBD1. Germline V gene sequence: CDR1 SGHDN, CDR2 FVKESK. The length of the CDR3 is 14 residues. With 4 bases clipped from V and 4 bases from J, the junction kept 6 bases outside the gene matches. The variable domain in full, completed from reference TRBV14 and TRBJ1-2, reads EAGVTQFPSHSVIEKGQTVTLRCDPISGHDNLYWYRRVMGKEIKFLLHFVKESKQDESGMPNNRFLAERTGGTYSTLKVQPAELEDSGVYFCASSRQGGPYGYTFGSGTRLTVV.

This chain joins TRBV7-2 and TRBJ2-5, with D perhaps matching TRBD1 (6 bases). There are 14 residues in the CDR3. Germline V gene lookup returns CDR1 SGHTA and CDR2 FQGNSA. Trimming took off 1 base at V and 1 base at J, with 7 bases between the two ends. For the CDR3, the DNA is TGTGCCAGCAGCTTAGGGGGGCCCCAAGAGACCCAGTACTTC. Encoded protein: CASSLGGPQETQYF.

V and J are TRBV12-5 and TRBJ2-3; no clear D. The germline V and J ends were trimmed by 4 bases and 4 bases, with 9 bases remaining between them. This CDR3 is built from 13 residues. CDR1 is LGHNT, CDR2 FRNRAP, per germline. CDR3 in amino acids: CASGSGNPDTQYF. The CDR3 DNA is TGTGCTAGTGGTTCAGGTAACCCAGATACGCAGTATTTT.

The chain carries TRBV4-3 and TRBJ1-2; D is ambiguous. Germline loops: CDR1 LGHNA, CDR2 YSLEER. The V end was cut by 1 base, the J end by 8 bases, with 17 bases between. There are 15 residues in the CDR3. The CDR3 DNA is TGCGCCAGCAGCCAAGTTCTTTCCGGGTCCGGGGGCTACACCTTC. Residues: CASSQVLSGSGGYTF.

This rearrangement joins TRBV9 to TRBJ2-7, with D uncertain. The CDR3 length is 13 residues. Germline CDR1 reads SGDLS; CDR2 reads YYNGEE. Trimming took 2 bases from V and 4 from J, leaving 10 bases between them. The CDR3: CASSVDEWYEQYF. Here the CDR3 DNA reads TGTGCCAGCAGCGTGGACGAGTGGTACGAGCAGTACTTC.

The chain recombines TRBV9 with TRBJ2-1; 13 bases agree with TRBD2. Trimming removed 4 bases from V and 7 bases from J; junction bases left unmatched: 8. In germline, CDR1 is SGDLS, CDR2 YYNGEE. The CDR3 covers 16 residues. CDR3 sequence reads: CASSPRWGLAGNEQFF. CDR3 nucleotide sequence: TGTGCCAGCAGCCCCAGGTGGGGACTAGCGGGAAATGAGCAGTTCTTC.

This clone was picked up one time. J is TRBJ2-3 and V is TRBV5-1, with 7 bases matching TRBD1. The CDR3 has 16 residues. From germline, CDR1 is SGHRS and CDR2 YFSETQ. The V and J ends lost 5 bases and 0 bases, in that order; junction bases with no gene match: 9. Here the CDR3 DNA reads TGCGCCAGCAGTTACCGACAGGGCATTAGCACAGATACGCAGTATTTT. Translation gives CASSYRQGISTDTQYF.

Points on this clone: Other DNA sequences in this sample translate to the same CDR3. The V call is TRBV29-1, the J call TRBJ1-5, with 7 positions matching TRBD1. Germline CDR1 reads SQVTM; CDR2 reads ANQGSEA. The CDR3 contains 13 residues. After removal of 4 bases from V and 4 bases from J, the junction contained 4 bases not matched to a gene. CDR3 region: CSVGTGDNQPQHF. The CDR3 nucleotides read TGCAGCGTTGGGACAGGAGATAATCAGCCCCAGCATTTT.

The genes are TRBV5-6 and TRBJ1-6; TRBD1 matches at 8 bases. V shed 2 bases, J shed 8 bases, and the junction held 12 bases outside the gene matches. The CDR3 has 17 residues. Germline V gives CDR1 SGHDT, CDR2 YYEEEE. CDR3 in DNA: TGTGCCAGCAGCTTATCTGACAGGGGAACTATTGATTCACCCCTCCACTTT. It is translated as CASSLSDRGTIDSPLHF.

CDR3 protein: CASSKGQSYGYTF. The CDR3 DNA reads as TGTGCCAGCAGCAAAGGACAGTCCTATGGCTACACCTTC. The chain recombines TRBV6-5 with TRBJ1-2; possible D gene TRBD1, 6 bases. CDR1 MNHEY and CDR2 SVGAGI come from the germline V gene. This CDR3 has 13 residues. Trimming cost V 6 bases and J 4 bases, with 12 bases left between them.